One sample yielded the 7 T cell receptor beta chains listed below, sequenced in a study of cytomegalovirus exposure and HLA in healthy donors (dated by TCRdb to the late 2010s). To prepare the library, the immunoSEQ multiplex PCR assay was applied. For the multiplex PCR, a mixture combining 60 forward primers for TCR Vbeta segments and 13 reverse primers for TCR Jbeta segments was used. Entries here come from immuneACCESS through TCRdb and include only in-frame sequences with V and J called. Some clones fail to appear in such tables; in the studies checked, an unresolved V gene covers under half of the shortfall, and the cause of the remainder is unknown. The table held for this sample gives around 58,000 clones. In total, the top ten clones hold 8.9% of the sample. Material: PBMCs. The receptor set was obtained from a man in his fifties or sixties in good health and CMV-seropositive.

The chain employs TRBV29-1 and TRBJ2-1, with TRBD2 matching over 8 bases. Per germline, CDR1 SQVTM and CDR2 ANQGSEA. This CDR3 spans 15 amino acids. V lost 3 bases and J lost 7; bases outside the gene matches: 11. This CDR3 reads CSVEGFSGKVNEQFF. The CDR3 DNA follows: TGCAGCGTTGAGGGGTTTAGCGGGAAGGTGAATGAGCAGTTCTTC.

This sequence joins TRBV28 and TRBJ1-1; D unresolved. Germline V gives CDR1 MDHEN, CDR2 SYDVKM. The CDR3 loop spans 15 amino acids. V lost 6 bases and J 4 bases, leaving 18 bases between the germline ends. The CDR3 DNA reads TGTGCCAGCAGAGTCGGCGGCCTAGCGATCACTGAAGCTTTCTTT. Translation gives CASRVGGLAITEAFF. Supplemented by reference TRBV28 and TRBJ1-1, the full variable domain reads DVKVTQSSRYLVKRTGEKVFLECVQDMDHENMFWYRQDPGLGLRLIYFSYDVKMKEKGDIPEGYSVSREKKERFSLILESASTNQTSMYLCASRVGGLAITEAFFGQGTRLTVV.

The rearrangement uses TRBV11-1 and TRBJ1-2; 8 positions match TRBD1. CDR1 SGHAT and CDR2 FQDESV come from the germline V gene (reference sequence). Losses at the gene ends were 5 bases for V and 8 bases for J; bases not matched to a gene: 10. This CDR3 comprises 14 residues. The CDR3 nucleotides are TGTGCCAGCAGCCCCGGACAGGGTGAGAGGGGCTACACCTTC. Translation gives CASSPGQGERGYTF.

The chain couples TRBV9 to TRBJ1-1, with TRBD1 matching 9 bases. CDR1 is SGDLS, CDR2 YYNGEE, per germline. The CDR3 length is 14 residues. Trimming removed 6 bases from V and 3 bases from J; junction bases left unmatched: 6. The CDR3 bases are TGTGCCAGCACCCGGACAGGGGAACACACTGAAGCTTTCTTT. Protein sequence: CASTRTGEHTEAFF.

The chain carries TRBV6-1 and TRBJ2-3; the match to TRBD1 covers 8 bases. Looked up from germline, CDR1 is MNHNS and CDR2 is SASEGT. The ends lost 6 bases at V and 0 bases at J; junction bases unmatched: 5. This CDR3 comprises 15 residues. CDR3 in DNA: TGTGCCAGCAGCCAGGGGGCGTGGAGCACAGATACGCAGTATTTT. Protein: CASSQGAWSTDTQYF.

This chain uses TRBV4-1 with TRBJ1-3; 7 nucleotides align to TRBD1. This CDR3 spans 17 amino acids. V shed 0 bases and J 3 bases; nucleotides not matched to a gene: 8. Germline lookup yields CDR1 MGHRA and CDR2 YSYEKL. CDR3 coding DNA: TGCGCCAGCAGCCAAGATTCGCAGACAGGGATTGGAAACACCATATATTTT. The encoded protein is CASSQDSQTGIGNTIYF.

V is TRBV11-2 and J is TRBJ2-4; 8 positions match TRBD1. CDR1 and CDR2 from the germline V gene are SGHAT and FQNNGV. After removal of 5 bases from V and 3 bases from J, the junction contained 9 bases not matched to a gene. The CDR3 totals 16 residues. The CDR3 nucleotides are TGTGCCAGCAGCACCGACAGGGGTTATGGCAAAAACATTCAGTACTTC. Translation gives CASSTDRGYGKNIQYF.